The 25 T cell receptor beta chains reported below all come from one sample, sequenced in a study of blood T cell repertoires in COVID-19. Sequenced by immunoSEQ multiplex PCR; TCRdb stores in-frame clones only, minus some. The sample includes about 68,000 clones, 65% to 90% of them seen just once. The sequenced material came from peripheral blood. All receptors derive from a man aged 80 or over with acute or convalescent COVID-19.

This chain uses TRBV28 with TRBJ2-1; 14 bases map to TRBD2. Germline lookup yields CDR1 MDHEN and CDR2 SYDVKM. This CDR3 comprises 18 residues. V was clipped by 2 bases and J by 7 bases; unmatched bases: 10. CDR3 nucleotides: TGTGCCAGCAGTTTACTAGGACTAGCGGGAGGTGGGGGGAATGAGCAGTTCTTC. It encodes CASSLLGLAGGGGNEQFF.

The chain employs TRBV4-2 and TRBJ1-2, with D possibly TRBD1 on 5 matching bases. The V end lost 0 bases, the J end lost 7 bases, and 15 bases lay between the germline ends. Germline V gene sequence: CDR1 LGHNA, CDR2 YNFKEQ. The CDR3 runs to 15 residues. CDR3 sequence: CASSQDNRRNGGYTF. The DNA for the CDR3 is TGTGCCAGCAGCCAAGATAACAGGAGAAACGGTGGCTACACCTTC.

The chain's CDR3 is CASSLGQGREQYF. The CDR3 DNA reads as TGTGCCAGCAGCCTAGGACAGGGGAGGGAGCAGTACTTC. V and J are TRBV11-3 and TRBJ2-7; TRBD1 aligns across 9 bases. Trimming cost V 5 bases and J 7 bases; bases outside gene matches: 6. Germline loops: CDR1 SGHNT, CDR2 YENEEA. This CDR3 contains 13 residues.

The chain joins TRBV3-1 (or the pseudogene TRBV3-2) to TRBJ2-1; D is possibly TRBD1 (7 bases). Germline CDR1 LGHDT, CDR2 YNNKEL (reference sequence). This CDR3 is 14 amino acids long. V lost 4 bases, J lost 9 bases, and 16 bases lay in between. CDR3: CASSPGGNYVEQFF. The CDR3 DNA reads TGTGCCAGCAGCCCAGGGGGGAATTATGTTGAGCAGTTCTTC.

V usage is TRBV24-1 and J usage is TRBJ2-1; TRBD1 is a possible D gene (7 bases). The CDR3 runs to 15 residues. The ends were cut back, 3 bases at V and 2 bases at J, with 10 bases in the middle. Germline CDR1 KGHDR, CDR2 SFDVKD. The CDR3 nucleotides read TGTGCCACCAGTGATGGCGGGACAGCCTACAATGAGCAGTTCTTC. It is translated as CATSDGGTAYNEQFF.

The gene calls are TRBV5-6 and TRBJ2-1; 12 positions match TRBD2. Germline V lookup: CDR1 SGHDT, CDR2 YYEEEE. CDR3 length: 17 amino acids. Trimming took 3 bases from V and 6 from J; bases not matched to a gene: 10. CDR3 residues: CASSSTPLAGGVNEQFF. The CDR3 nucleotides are TGTGCCAGCAGCTCGACACCTCTAGCGGGAGGGGTCAATGAGCAGTTCTTC.

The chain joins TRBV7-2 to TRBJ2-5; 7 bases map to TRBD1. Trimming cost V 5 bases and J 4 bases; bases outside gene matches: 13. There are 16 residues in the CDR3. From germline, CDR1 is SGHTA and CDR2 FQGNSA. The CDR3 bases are TGTGCCAGCAGCGCTATTACAGGGGACGTAATAGAGACCCAGTACTTC. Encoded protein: CASSAITGDVIETQYF.

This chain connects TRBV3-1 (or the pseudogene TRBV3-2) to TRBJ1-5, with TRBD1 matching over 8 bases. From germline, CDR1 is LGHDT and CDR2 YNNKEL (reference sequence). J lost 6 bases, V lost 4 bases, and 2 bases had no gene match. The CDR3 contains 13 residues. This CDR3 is CASSPQGGQPQHF. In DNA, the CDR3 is TGTGCCAGCAGCCCACAGGGGGGTCAGCCCCAGCATTTT.

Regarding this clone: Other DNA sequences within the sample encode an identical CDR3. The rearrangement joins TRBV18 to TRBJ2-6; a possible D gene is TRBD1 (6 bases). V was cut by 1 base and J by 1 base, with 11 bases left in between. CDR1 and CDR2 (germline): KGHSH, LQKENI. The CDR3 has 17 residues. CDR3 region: CASSPRTGISGANVLTF. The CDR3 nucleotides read TGTGCCAGCTCACCACGAACAGGGATTTCTGGGGCCAACGTCCTGACTTTC.

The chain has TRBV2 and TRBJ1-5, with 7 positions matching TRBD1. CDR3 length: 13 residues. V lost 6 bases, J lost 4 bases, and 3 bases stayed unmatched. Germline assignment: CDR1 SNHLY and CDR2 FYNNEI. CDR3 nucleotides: TGTGCCAGCAGGAGCAGGGGGAATCAGCCCCAGCATTTT. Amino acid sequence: CASRSRGNQPQHF.

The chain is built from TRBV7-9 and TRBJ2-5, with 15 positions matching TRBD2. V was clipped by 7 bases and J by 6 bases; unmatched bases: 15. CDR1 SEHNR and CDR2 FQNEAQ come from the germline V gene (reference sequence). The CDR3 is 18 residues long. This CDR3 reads CASTGGLAGGLPEQTQYF. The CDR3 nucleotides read TGTGCCAGCACCGGGGGACTAGCGGGAGGACTACCGGAACAGACCCAGTACTTC.

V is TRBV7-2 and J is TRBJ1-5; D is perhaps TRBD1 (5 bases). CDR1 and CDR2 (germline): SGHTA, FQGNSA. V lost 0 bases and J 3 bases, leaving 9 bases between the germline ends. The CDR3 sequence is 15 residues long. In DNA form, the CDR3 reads TGTGCCAGCAGCTTAGCAGCAGGGTACAATCAGCCCCAGCATTTT. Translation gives CASSLAAGYNQPQHF.

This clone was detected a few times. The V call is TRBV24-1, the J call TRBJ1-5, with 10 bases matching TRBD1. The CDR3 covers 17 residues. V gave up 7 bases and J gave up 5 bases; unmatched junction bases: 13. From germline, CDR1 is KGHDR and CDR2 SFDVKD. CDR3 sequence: CATSTNPGTGVDQPQHF. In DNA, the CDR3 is TGTGCCACCAGCACCAACCCCGGGACAGGGGTCGATCAGCCCCAGCATTTT.

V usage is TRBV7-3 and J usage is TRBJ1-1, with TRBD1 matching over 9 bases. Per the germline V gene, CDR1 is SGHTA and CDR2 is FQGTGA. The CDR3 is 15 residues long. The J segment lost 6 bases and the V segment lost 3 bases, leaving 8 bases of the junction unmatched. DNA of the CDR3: TGTGCCAGCAGCTTTCTGGGACAGGGACAGTCTGAAGCTTTCTTT. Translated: CASSFLGQGQSEAFF.

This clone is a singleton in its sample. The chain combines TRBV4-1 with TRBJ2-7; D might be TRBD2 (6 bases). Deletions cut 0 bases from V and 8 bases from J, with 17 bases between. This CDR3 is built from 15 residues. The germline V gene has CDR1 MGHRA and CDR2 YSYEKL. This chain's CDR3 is CASSQDLSGGQKQYF. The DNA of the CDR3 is TGCGCCAGCAGCCAAGATCTTTCCGGGGGTCAGAAGCAGTACTTC.

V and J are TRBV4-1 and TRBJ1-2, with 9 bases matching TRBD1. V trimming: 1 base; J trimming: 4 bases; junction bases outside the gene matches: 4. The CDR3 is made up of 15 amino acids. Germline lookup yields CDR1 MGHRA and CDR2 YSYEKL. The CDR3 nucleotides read TGCGCCAGCAGCCAAGTCCCGGGACAGGGCTATGGCTACACCTTC. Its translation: CASSQVPGQGYGYTF.

CDR3 in amino acids: CASSLILVEAFF. For the CDR3, the DNA is TGTGCCAGCAGCTTAATCCTTGTTGAAGCTTTCTTT. The V and J genes are TRBV13 and TRBJ1-1; D remains ambiguous. The CDR3 consists of 12 residues. The germline V and J ends were trimmed by 2 bases and 7 bases, with 8 bases remaining between them. CDR1 PRHDT and CDR2 FYEKMQ come from the germline V gene (reference sequence).

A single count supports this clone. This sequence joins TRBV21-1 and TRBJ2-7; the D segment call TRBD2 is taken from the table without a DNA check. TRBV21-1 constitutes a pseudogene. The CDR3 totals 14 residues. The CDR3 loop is CASPPGENSYEQYF. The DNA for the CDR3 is TGTGCCAGCCCCCCGGGGGAGAATTCCTACGAGCAGTACTTC.

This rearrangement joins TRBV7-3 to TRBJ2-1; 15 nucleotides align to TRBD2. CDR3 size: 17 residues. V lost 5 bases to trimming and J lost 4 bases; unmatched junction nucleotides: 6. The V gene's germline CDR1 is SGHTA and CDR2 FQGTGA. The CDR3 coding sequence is TGTGCCAGCAGCCCTTTCGGGACTAGCGGGAGGTACAATGAGCAGTTCTTC. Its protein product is CASSPFGTSGRYNEQFF.

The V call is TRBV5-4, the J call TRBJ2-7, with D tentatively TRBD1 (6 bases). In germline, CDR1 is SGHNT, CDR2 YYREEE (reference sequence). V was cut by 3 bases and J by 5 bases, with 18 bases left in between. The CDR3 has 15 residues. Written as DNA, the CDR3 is TGTGCCAGCAGCTCGCCCTACAGGGTCCCCAACGAGCAGTACTTC. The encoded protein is CASSSPYRVPNEQYF.

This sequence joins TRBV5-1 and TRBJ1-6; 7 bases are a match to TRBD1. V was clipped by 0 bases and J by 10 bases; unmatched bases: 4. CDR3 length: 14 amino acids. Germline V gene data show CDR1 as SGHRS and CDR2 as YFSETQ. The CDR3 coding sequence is TGCGCCAGCAGCTTGGGGGACAGAGAATCACCCCTCCACTTT. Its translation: CASSLGDRESPLHF.

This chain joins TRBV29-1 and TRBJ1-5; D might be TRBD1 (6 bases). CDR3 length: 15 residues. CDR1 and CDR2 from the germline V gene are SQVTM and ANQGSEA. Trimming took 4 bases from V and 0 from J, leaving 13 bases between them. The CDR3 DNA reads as TGCAGCGTTGCTACAGGGCCAAATAGCAATCAGCCCCAGCATTTT. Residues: CSVATGPNSNQPQHF.

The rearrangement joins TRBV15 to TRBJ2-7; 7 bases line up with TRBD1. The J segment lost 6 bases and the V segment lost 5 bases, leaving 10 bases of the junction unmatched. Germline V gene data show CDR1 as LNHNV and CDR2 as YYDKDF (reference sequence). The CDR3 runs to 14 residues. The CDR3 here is CATSVARQGSEQYF. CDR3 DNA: TGTGCCACCAGCGTCGCAAGACAGGGTAGCGAGCAGTACTTC.

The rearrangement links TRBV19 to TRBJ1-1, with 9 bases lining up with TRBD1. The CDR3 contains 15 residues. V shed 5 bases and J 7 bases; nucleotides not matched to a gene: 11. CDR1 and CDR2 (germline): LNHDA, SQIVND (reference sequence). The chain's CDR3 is CASSPPGQGRFEAFF. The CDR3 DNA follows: TGTGCCAGTAGTCCACCGGGACAGGGCCGCTTTGAAGCTTTCTTT.

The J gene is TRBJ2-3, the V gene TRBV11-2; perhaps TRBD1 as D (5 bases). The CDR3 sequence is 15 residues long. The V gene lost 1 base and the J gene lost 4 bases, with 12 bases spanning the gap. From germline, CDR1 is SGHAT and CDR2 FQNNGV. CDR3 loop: CASSLVSIGADTQYF. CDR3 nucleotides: TGTGCCAGCAGCTTAGTGTCTATAGGGGCAGATACGCAGTATTTT.